This T cell receptor beta chain was sequenced during a study of blood T cell repertoires in COVID-19. Study summary: The cDNA or gDNA used as material had been derived from T cells, B-cell-depleted T cells, or PBMCs.

Grouping used clinical history reported by participants in a survey and questionnaire. TCRdb keeps only in-frame clones here, not all; method: immunoSEQ multiplex PCR. The table lists 200,000 to 250,000 clones, over 70% of them singletons. Germline loops: CDR1 SGHRS, CDR2 YFSETQ. CDR3 length: 14 amino acids. V lost 0 bases to trimming and J lost 7 bases; unmatched junction nucleotides: 5. This receptor was taken from a woman in her twenties or thirties who had been exposed to COVID-19. This chain links TRBV5-1 with TRBJ2-3, with 7 bases identical to TRBD1. The sample taken for sequencing was PBMCs or T cells enriched from blood (not recorded which). CDR3 nucleotide sequence: TGCGCCAGCAGCTTGGGTACAGGGGTCAATACGCAGTATTTT. This gives the protein CASSLGTGVNTQYF.